The clone carrying this TCR beta chain showed up just a few times. Seattle's cohort entered during active infection and was followed longitudinally. The data belong to a study of blood T cell repertoires in COVID-19. The wider study: The analysed material was cDNA or gDNA that came from T cells, B-cell-depleted T cells, or PBMCs.

Germline CDR1 is KGHSH and CDR2 is LQKENI. The CDR3 is 12 amino acids. The ends were cut back, 0 bases at V and 8 bases at J, with 7 bases in the middle. Per the original data handling: Nucleated cell number was recorded as an estimate derived from reference gene primer amplification. The protocol was immunoSEQ multiplex PCR, while the TCRdb copy is restricted to in-frame clones and leaves out a portion. V and J calls and clone size are given by that table; D and trimming were obtained from the DNA. In the table there are under 95,000 clones, over 75% of which are singletons. Sample: peripheral blood. The chain couples TRBV18 to TRBJ1-2; D may be TRBD1 (5 bases). The clonotype was recovered from a man aged 45-65 years with COVID-19, enrolled during active disease. The CDR3 is CASSPPGPGYTF. In nucleotides, the CDR3 is TGTGCCAGCTCACCACCGGGGCCCGGCTACACCTTC. The whole variable domain, remainder taken from reference TRBV18 and TRBJ1-2, is NAGVMQNPRHLVRRRGQEARLRCSPMKGHSHVYWYRQLPEEGLKFMVYLQKENIIDESGMPKERFSAEFPKEGPSILRIQQVVRGDSAAYFCASSPPGPGYTFGSGTRLTVV.